This TCR beta chain derives from a study of response to subunit inactivated influenza vaccine. MiXCR, run by TCRdb on the RT-PCR reads, gives a single entry per CDR3 protein. This table holds some 550,000 distinct CDR3 sequences, approximately 24% found once. The sample holds a few counts of this clonotype. This CDR3 spans 15 amino acids. Per germline, CDR1 SQVTM and CDR2 ANQGSEA. The V segment lost 4 bases and the J segment 5 bases; nucleotides outside the gene matches: 12. These data were also reused for a study on T cells expressing NK-cell markers. That work adds: Scientists made TCR beta cDNA using 5'RACE template switching with UMIs. A few donors' CD3+CD56-NKG2C+ cells were dominated by the same clonotypes.

The sample in question was CD4+ T cells sorted from PBMCs, obtained roughly 12 days after vaccination. This TCR derives from a man between 45 and 60 years old who received an inactivated influenza vaccine. The chain recombines TRBV29-1 with TRBJ2-3, with 7 positions matching TRBD1. The CDR3: CSVAGRGQTEDTQYF. In DNA form, the CDR3 reads TGCAGCGTTGCGGGAAGGGGGCAGACCGAAGATACGCAGTATTTT.